This T cell receptor (beta chain) was observed in a study of blood T cells in healthy people across ages. Ten milliliters of peripheral blood were drawn from each donor into EDTA-treated tubes. Sample-barcoded 5' priming and a J-beta primer mix drove a second PCR of roughly 7 to 11 cycles. In TCRdb, the 5' RACE reads were re-called with MiXCR into one record per CDR3 protein. Among roughly 800,000 distinct CDR3 sequences, just under 25% were seen once, and the ten largest hold just under 9.5%. This CDR3 contains 13 residues. In germline, CDR1 is MGHDK, CDR2 SYGVNS. With 3 bases removed from V and 4 bases from J, the gap between germline ends came to 7 bases. The data were also submitted as part of a second study, on T cells of mothers and their children. That report notes: The extracted RNA was employed in its entirety for cDNA synthesis, at roughly 1.4 ug per 15 ul.

V gene TRBV25-1 combines with J gene TRBJ2-1; no firm D call. Sequencing input: blood. The sequence derives from a boy aged 5-17 years in good health. CDR3 DNA sequence: TGTGCCAGCAGTGACAAGGGTTACAATGAGCAGTTCTTC. Translation gives CASSDKGYNEQFF.